This T cell receptor beta chain was obtained from a study of cytomegalovirus exposure and HLA in healthy donors. PCR used 60 Vbeta primers and 13 Jbeta primers. The data were produced by immunoSEQ multiplex PCR, yet TCRdb's version contains in-frame clones alone and is incomplete. The profile shows about 170,000 clones, roughly 84% of them singletons. Notes on this clone: Its antigen remains unknown.

Germline V gives CDR1 MNHNY, CDR2 SVGAGI (reference sequence). With V trimmed by 6 bases and J by 3 bases, 6 bases remained unmatched. The CDR3 has 15 residues. Broader study findings: Altogether, some 170 TCR beta chains were recorded as cytomegalovirus-associated.

Sequencing input: PBMCs. The V and J genes are TRBV6-6 and TRBJ2-2; 8 bases align to TRBD1. The TCR comes from a male donor in good health and CMV-seronegative. The DNA of the CDR3 is TGTGCCAGCAGGACACAGGGGGAACACACCGGGGAGCTGTTTTTT. Amino acids: CASRTQGEHTGELFF.